This TCR beta chain was retrieved from a study of T-cell memory formation after mild COVID-19. Regarding the study as a whole: Among contracting clones, CD4+ were mainly CM/EM and CD8+ enriched in EMRA.

In its sample, this clonotype was seen a few times. The antigen is undetermined. CDR1 and CDR2 from the germline V gene are SQVTM and ANQGSEA. The V gene end was trimmed by 7 bases and the J gene end by 8 bases; junction bases not matched to a gene: 9. The CDR3 covers 13 residues. TCRdb called the 5' RACE reads again in MiXCR, with one record for every CDR3 protein. The sample includes fewer than 700,000 distinct CDR3 sequences, more than 15% of them seen just once. The genes are TRBV29-1 and TRBJ2-1; TRBD2 matches 9 bases. Source material: PBMCs or a T cell subset sorted from them (not recorded which). This receptor was obtained from an adult woman who had mild COVID-19 (a few samples of this study predate the infection). Cell type and time point are not known. CDR3 region: CSATRGGGDEQFF. In DNA, the CDR3 is TGCAGCGCAACGCGGGGGGGCGGAGATGAGCAGTTCTTC.